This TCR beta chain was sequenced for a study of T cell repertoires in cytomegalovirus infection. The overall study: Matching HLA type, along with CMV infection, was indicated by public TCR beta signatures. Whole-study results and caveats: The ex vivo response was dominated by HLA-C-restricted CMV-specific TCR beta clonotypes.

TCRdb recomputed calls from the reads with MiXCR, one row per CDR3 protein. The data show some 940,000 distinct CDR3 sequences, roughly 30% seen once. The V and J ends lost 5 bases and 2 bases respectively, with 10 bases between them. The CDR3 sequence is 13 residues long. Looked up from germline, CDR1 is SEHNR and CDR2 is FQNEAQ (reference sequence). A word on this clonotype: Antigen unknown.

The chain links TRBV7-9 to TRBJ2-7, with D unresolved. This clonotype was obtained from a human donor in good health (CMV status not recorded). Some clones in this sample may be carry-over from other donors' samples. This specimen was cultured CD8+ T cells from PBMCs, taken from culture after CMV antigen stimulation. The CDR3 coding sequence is TGTGCCAGCAGCGCGGACGAAGCCTACGAGCAGTACTTC. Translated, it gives CASSADEAYEQYF.